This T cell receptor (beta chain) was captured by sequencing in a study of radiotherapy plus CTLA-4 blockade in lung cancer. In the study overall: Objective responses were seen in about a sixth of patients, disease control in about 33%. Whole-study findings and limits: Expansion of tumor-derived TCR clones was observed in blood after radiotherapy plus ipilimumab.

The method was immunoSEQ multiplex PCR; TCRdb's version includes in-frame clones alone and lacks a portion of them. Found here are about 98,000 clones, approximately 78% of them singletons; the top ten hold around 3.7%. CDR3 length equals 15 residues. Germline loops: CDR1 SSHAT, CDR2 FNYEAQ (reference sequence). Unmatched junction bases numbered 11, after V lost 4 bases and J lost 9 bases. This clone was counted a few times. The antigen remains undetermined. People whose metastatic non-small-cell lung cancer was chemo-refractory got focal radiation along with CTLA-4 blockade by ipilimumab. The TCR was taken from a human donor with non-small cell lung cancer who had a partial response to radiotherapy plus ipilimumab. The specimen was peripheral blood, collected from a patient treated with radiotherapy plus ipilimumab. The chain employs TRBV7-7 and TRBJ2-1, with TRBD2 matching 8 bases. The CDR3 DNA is TGTGCCAGCAGCTCCCCCCACGCGGGAGGCGGTGAGCAGTTCTTC. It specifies CASSSPHAGGGEQFF.